The text below deals with one T cell receptor (beta chain). Measured with immunoSEQ multiplex PCR; TCRdb has only the in-frame clones, and not every one. The table includes nearly 1 million clones, about 80% detected once. This sample is drawn from a study of shared clonotypes between healthy human individuals. The receptor comes from a man younger than 35 in good health. The sequenced material came from memory CD4+ T cells sorted from blood. Subset noted: CD45RA-negative fraction.

The DNA of the CDR3 is TGTGCCAGCTCACGTCGACAGGGACTTTTGGACACTGAAGCTTTCTTT. As protein: CASSRRQGLLDTEAFF. The V call is TRBV18, the J call TRBJ1-1; 7 positions agree with TRBD1. This CDR3 is 16 amino acids long. V trimming: 4 bases; J trimming: 3 bases; junction bases outside the gene matches: 11. Germline lookup yields CDR1 KGHSH and CDR2 LQKENI.